Reported below is one T cell receptor (beta chain). Its antigen remains unknown. The data derive from a study of T cell responses to AZD1222 COVID-19 vaccine. Findings of the study overall: Variant regions that are unmutated are reportedly the target of nearly half of spike-specific TCRs. Clonal diversity may have been underestimated in mostly white British donors. The repertoires were collected only after the peak T cell response. Just a handful of AZD1222 recipients tested seropositive at baseline.

The CDR3 is 13 amino acids. Germline V lookup: CDR1 MNHEY, CDR2 SVGAGI. Trimming took off 6 bases at V and 1 base at J, with 10 bases between the two ends. Generated by immunoSEQ multiplex PCR, the TCRdb table keeps only in-frame clones and is missing some. The sample carries roughly 130,000 clones, around 90% recorded once. The receptor comes from an adult in good health. The sequences come from peripheral blood, collected on day 0 of MenACWY control vaccination. The chain has TRBV6-5 and TRBJ2-7; either TRBD1 or TRBD2 may supply D (5 bases each). CDR3 amino acids: CASRGDGSYEQYF. In DNA, the CDR3 is TGTGCCAGCAGGGGGGACGGATCCTACGAGCAGTACTTC.